A single sample gave rise to the 20 T cell receptor beta chains below, sequenced in a study of cytomegalovirus exposure and HLA in healthy donors. The PCR used 60 Vbeta and 13 Jbeta primers. Produced via immunoSEQ multiplex PCR; TCRdb's table is partial and in-frame only. The data contain over 150,000 clones, approximately 78% of them singletons. Material for sequencing was PBMCs. All receptors come from a girl aged 2-10 years in good health and CMV-seropositive.

The gene calls are TRBV28 and TRBJ2-4; tentative D call: TRBD2 (5 bases). V was pared by 6 bases and J by 1 base, with 10 bases between. The CDR3 has 14 amino acids. Per germline, CDR1 MDHEN and CDR2 SYDVKM. The CDR3 spells CASRTGEAKNIQYF. The CDR3 region has the DNA TGTGCCAGCAGGACTGGGGAGGCCAAAAACATTCAGTACTTC.

The V gene is TRBV18, the J gene TRBJ1-5; TRBD1 matches 8 bases. Losses at the gene ends were 6 bases for V and 4 bases for J; bases not matched to a gene: 8. CDR1 and CDR2 from the germline V gene are KGHSH and LQKENI. This CDR3 region has 15 residues. Here the CDR3 DNA reads TGTGCCAGCTCCCCAGGGGGCTGGTCGAATCAGCCCCAGCATTTT. This sequence encodes CASSPGGWSNQPQHF.

V gene TRBV28 combines with J gene TRBJ2-3; 16 bases match TRBD2. With 6 bases clipped from V and 0 bases from J, the junction kept 6 bases outside the gene matches. This CDR3 contains 18 residues. From germline, CDR1 is MDHEN and CDR2 SYDVKM. The CDR3 region has the DNA TGTGCCAGCAGGGGGACTAGCGGGAGGGCAACTAGCACAGATACGCAGTATTTT. It specifies CASRGTSGRATSTDTQYF.

The rearrangement joins TRBV28 to TRBJ1-3, with TRBD1 matching 8 bases. CDR3 length: 16 amino acids. With 2 bases clipped from V and 0 bases from J, the junction kept 3 bases outside the gene matches. Germline V gives CDR1 MDHEN, CDR2 SYDVKM. CDR3 sequence reads: CASSLQGASSGNTIYF. The CDR3 DNA is TGTGCCAGCAGTTTACAGGGGGCAAGCTCTGGAAACACCATATATTTT.

The chain links TRBV19 to TRBJ2-5; a possible D gene is TRBD2 (6 bases). Germline CDR1 reads LNHDA; CDR2 reads SQIVND (reference sequence). The CDR3 has 15 residues. Trimming left V 1 base short and J 5 bases short, with 14 bases between. CDR3 protein: CASSIASGGGETQYF. CDR3 in DNA: TGTGCCAGTAGTATAGCAAGCGGAGGAGGGGAGACCCAGTACTTC.

This chain uses TRBV6-4 with TRBJ2-6, with D maybe TRBD2 (5 bases). Germline CDR1 reads MRHNA; CDR2 reads SNTAGT. This CDR3 has 17 amino acids. Between the trimmed V and J ends, which lost 10 bases and 0 bases, there was a span of 19 bases. This CDR3 is CATWGRRPGSGANVLTF. The CDR3 region has the DNA TGTGCCACGTGGGGAAGGAGGCCGGGCTCTGGGGCCAACGTCCTGACTTTC.

V is TRBV25-1 and J is TRBJ2-5; TRBD1 is a possible D gene (6 bases). The CDR3 sequence is 16 residues long. The germline V gene encodes CDR1 MGHDK and CDR2 SYGVNS. Between the trimmed V and J ends, which lost 6 bases and 5 bases, there was a span of 22 bases. Written as DNA, the CDR3 is TGTGCCAGCAGCCAATCCCAATACAGGGCCTGGGAGACCCAGTACTTC. Protein: CASSQSQYRAWETQYF.

The chain links TRBV7-9 to TRBJ1-1; 9 bases are a match to TRBD1. The CDR3 length is 14 residues. Germline CDR1 is SEHNR and CDR2 is FQNEAQ (reference sequence). Trimming cost V 3 bases and J 1 base; bases outside gene matches: 0. CDR3 loop: CASSLGQGNTEAFF. DNA for the CDR3: TGTGCCAGCAGCTTGGGACAGGGGAACACTGAAGCTTTCTTT.

The V and J genes are TRBV4-1 and TRBJ2-1; D unclear. Germline V lookup: CDR1 MGHRA, CDR2 YSYEKL. With 2 bases removed from V and 8 bases from J, the gap between germline ends came to 10 bases. The CDR3 is made up of 13 amino acids. CDR3: CASSQPASHEQFF. The CDR3 DNA is TGCGCCAGCAGCCAACCAGCGAGCCATGAGCAGTTCTTC.

This chain links TRBV2 with TRBJ1-2, with TRBD1 as a possible D gene (5 bases). Looked up from germline, CDR1 is SNHLY and CDR2 is FYNNEI. The CDR3 has 12 amino acids. CDR3 sequence (DNA): TGTGCTAAAACAGGAGGGGCGGGCGGCTACACCTTC. Encoded protein: CAKTGGAGGYTF.

There are a few counts of this clone. V usage is TRBV19 and J usage is TRBJ2-2; D is possibly TRBD1 (5 bases). CDR1 is LNHDA and CDR2 is SQIVND in the germline V gene (reference sequence). The CDR3 has 17 residues. V was cut by 3 bases and J by 9 bases, with 23 bases left in between. The CDR3 DNA reads as TGTGCCAGTAGTATCTACCAGACAGCGCAAATGCCGCGGGAGCTGTTTTTT. It yields the protein CASSIYQTAQMPRELFF. The full variable domain, with the rest looked up from reference TRBV19 and TRBJ2-2, is DGGITQSPKYLFRKEGQNVTLSCEQNLNHDAMYWYRQDPGQGLRLIYYSQIVNDFQKGDIAEGYSVSREKKESFPLTVTSAQKNPTAFYLCASSIYQTAQMPRELFFGEGSRLTVL.

The chain couples TRBV28 to TRBJ2-7, with 8 bases identical to TRBD2. The V segment lost 2 bases and the J segment 3 bases; nucleotides outside the gene matches: 12. The CDR3 consists of 17 residues. Looked up from germline, CDR1 is MDHEN and CDR2 is SYDVKM. The CDR3 spells CASSLASLSGTDYEQYF. In DNA form, the CDR3 reads TGTGCCAGCAGTTTAGCAAGCCTTAGCGGGACCGACTACGAGCAGTACTTC.

This clone came up a few times. The chain uses TRBV5-6 and TRBJ2-1; 12 nucleotides agree with TRBD2. Losses at the gene ends were 3 bases for V and 4 bases for J; bases not matched to a gene: 8. CDR3 length equals 17 residues. From germline, CDR1 is SGHDT and CDR2 YYEEEE. The CDR3: CASSSMRTSGVYNEQFF. The CDR3 region has the DNA TGTGCCAGCAGCTCGATGAGGACTAGCGGGGTATACAATGAGCAGTTCTTC.

The J gene is TRBJ2-5, the V gene TRBV28; 9 bases map to TRBD1. The V gene end was trimmed by 9 bases and the J gene end by 5 bases; junction bases not matched to a gene: 10. CDR1 is MDHEN, CDR2 SYDVKM, per germline. The CDR3 totals 14 residues. The CDR3 protein is CASSRTGVVETQYF. The CDR3 nucleotides read TGTGCCAGTTCCCGGACAGGGGTCGTGGAGACCCAGTACTTC.

The genes are TRBV5-1 and TRBJ2-1, with a possible D match to TRBD1 (5 bases). V was trimmed by 2 bases and J by 5 bases, leaving 14 bases between them. There are 15 residues in the CDR3. Germline CDR1 SGHRS, CDR2 YFSETQ. The CDR3 DNA reads TGCGCCAGCAGCTTAGAAAACAGGAGAAACAATGAGCAGTTCTTC. Its protein product is CASSLENRRNNEQFF.

This clone was detected only once. The V and J genes are TRBV6-6 and TRBJ1-5; tentatively, D is TRBD1 (6 bases). Germline V gene lookup returns CDR1 MNHNY and CDR2 SVGAGI (reference sequence). The CDR3 extends over 13 amino acids. Trimming pared 8 bases from V and 2 bases from J, leaving 10 bases between. This CDR3 reads CASGYRGNQPQHF. The CDR3 nucleotides read TGTGCCAGCGGGTACAGGGGCAATCAGCCCCAGCATTTT.

This chain uses TRBV27 with TRBJ2-5; D possibly corresponds to TRBD2 (6 bases). From germline, CDR1 is MNHEY and CDR2 SMNVEV (reference sequence). The V and J ends lost 6 bases and 5 bases respectively, with 13 bases between them. The length of the CDR3 is 13 residues. The CDR3 DNA reads TGTGCCAGCAGAACGGGACTCAGGGAGACCCAGTACTTC. It translates to CASRTGLRETQYF.

The gene calls are TRBV27 and TRBJ1-1; no clear D gene. The CDR3 is made up of 16 amino acids. Germline loops: CDR1 MNHEY, CDR2 SMNVEV (reference sequence). Trimming cost V 5 bases and J 1 base, with 17 bases left between them. Written as DNA, the CDR3 is TGTGCCAGCAGTAGCCAGGAACTCACCCCGAACACTGAAGCTTTCTTT. Translation gives CASSSQELTPNTEAFF.

The chain uses TRBV5-3 and TRBJ2-1; 7 positions agree with TRBD2. TRBV5-3 is an ORF for which the function is uncertain. This CDR3 has 15 amino acids. V gave up 1 base and J gave up 10 bases; unmatched junction bases: 11. CDR3 coding DNA: TGTGCCAGAAGCTTGTTTGGGACTACCAACAGGGAGCAGTTCTTC. Translated, it gives CARSLFGTTNREQFF.

The genes are TRBV29-1 and TRBJ2-7; D remains ambiguous. In germline, CDR1 is SQVTM, CDR2 ANQGSEA. Deletions cut 4 bases from V and 0 bases from J, with 10 bases between. The CDR3 loop spans 13 amino acids. The CDR3 sequence: CSVARADSYEQYF. The CDR3 DNA follows: TGCAGCGTTGCTCGCGCCGACTCCTACGAGCAGTACTTC.